This T cell receptor beta chain was identified in a study of T cells in Graves' hyperthyroidism and ophthalmopathy. Researchers took RNA transcripts and amplified the TCR beta CDR3 regions from them. Researchers ran a first-round RT-PCR on the TCR CDR3 using the HTBI primer set. In TCRdb, the multiplex PCR reads were re-called with MiXCR into one record per CDR3 protein. Of 400,000 to 500,000 distinct CDR3 sequences listed, about an eighth are singletons. This CDR3 is built from 15 residues. The germline CDR1 and CDR2 sequences are KGHSH and LQKENI. V dropped 5 bases and J dropped 3; count of bases not matched to a gene: 5. The patients, who ranged from 18 to 65 in age, presented with newly diagnosed hyperthyroidism lasting under 2 months. Diagnostic decisions used clinical symptoms, serum thyroxine and TRAb, thyroid ultrasound and orbital computed tomography. This clonotype was found many times.

Input material: blood. The sequence was obtained from a woman between 18 and 29 years old with Graves' hyperthyroidism. The genes are TRBV18 and TRBJ1-4, with 8 bases aligning to TRBD1. As DNA, the CDR3 is TGTGCCAGCTCAAACGACAGGGGATCTAATGAAAAACTGTTTTTT. Translated: CASSNDRGSNEKLFF.